This T cell receptor (beta chain) was captured by sequencing in a study of cytomegalovirus exposure and HLA in healthy donors. The wider study: The roughly 110 validation repertoires were reported in a later analysis to have been generated on the same platform as the roughly 700 first-cohort repertoires.

Trimming at V came to 4 bases and at J to 2 bases, leaving 5 bases not matched to a gene. There are 14 residues in the CDR3. In germline, CDR1 is LGHNA, CDR2 YSLEER. Clones were read by immunoSEQ multiplex PCR, and TCRdb kept only the in-frame ones, dropping some. The sample records 97,000 or so clones, roughly 85% being singletons. Whole-study results and caveats: As was reported, the classifier diagnosed cytomegalovirus status with high specificity and sensitivity. A list of around 150 TCR beta chains associated with cytomegalovirus was given. The tendency of first-cohort TCR clusters to co-occur in the 90 to 150 validation repertoires was the finding of a later analysis.

Of note for this clone: The antigen remains unidentified.

This receptor was taken from a woman in her 30s in good health and CMV-seronegative. The sequenced sample consisted of PBMCs. J is TRBJ2-7 and V is TRBV4-3; 7 bases line up with TRBD2. As DNA, the CDR3 is TGCGCCAGCAGCCCTACTAGCGCCACCTACGAGCAGTACTTC. Translation: CASSPTSATYEQYF.